This is a list of T cell receptor beta chains from one sample in a study of shared clonotypes between healthy human individuals. The assay was immunoSEQ multiplex PCR, and TCRdb's table has in-frame clones only and misses some. The sample shows fewer than 600,000 clones, around three quarters of them seen only once. The specimen sequenced was PBMCs. The receptors come from a woman between 40 and 55 years old in good health. Some clones in this sample may be carry-over from other donors' samples. CDR3s include the opening cysteine and the closing phenylalanine or tryptophan. Each record gives: CDR3 protein, CDR3 DNA, D gene, V gene, clone size, J gene. D genes are given only for firm matches. Clone size is given for some rows only: seen once, a few or many times, or a class if the clone is expanded.

CASSLPEVGYTF	TGTGCCAGCAGCTTACCGGAGGTTGGCTACACCTTC	.	TRBV7-9	.	TRBJ1-2
CASSPDTAQETQYF	TGTGCCAGCAGCCCTGACACAGCTCAAGAGACCCAGTACTTC	.	TRBV7-2	.	TRBJ2-5
CASSVEPHLTDTQYF	TGTGCCAGCAGCGTAGAACCACATCTCACAGATACGCAGTATTTT	.	TRBV9	.	TRBJ2-3
CASTTGQGPYNEQFF	TGTGCCAGCACGACGGGACAGGGACCATACAATGAGCAGTTCTTC	TRBD1	TRBV2	.	TRBJ2-1
CASSLDGGGSYEQYF	TGCGCCAGCAGCTTGGACGGAGGCGGGTCCTACGAGCAGTACTTC	.	TRBV5-1	.	TRBJ2-7
CASSLRGSYEQYF	TGCGCCAGCAGCTTGCGAGGGTCCTACGAGCAGTACTTC	.	TRBV5-1	.	TRBJ2-7
CASTQSGLVYF	TGTGCCAGCACCCAATCGGGACTTGTGTACTTC	.	TRBV28	.	TRBJ2-5
CASSQGGSYNEQFF	TGCGCCAGCAGCCAAGGGGGGAGCTACAATGAGCAGTTCTTC	.	TRBV4-3	once	TRBJ2-1
CASSLKSEQYF	TGTGCCAGCAGCTTAAAGTCCGAGCAGTACTTC	.	TRBV7-2	.	TRBJ2-7
CASSVESRTGGFLDTEAFF	TGTGCCAGCAGCGTAGAGTCACGGACAGGGGGCTTTCTGGACACTGAAGCTTTCTTT	TRBD1	TRBV9	.	TRBJ1-1
CASKGQLGGTGELFF	TGTGCCAGCAAGGGACAGCTAGGAGGGACCGGGGAGCTGTTTTTT	.	TRBV27	few	TRBJ2-2
CASSAQPSQETQYF	TGTGCCAGCAGTGCCCAACCCAGCCAAGAGACCCAGTACTTC	.	TRBV2	.	TRBJ2-5
CASSETLRQGYYGYTF	TGTGCCAGCAGTGAAACTTTACGGCAGGGGTATTATGGCTACACCTTC	.	TRBV6-1	.	TRBJ1-2
CAILRLAGDEQFF	TGTGCCATCCTTCGACTAGCGGGGGATGAGCAGTTCTTC	TRBD2	TRBV6-1	few	TRBJ2-1
CASSTGMSNQPQHF	TGTGCCAGCAGCACAGGGATGAGCAATCAGCCCCAGCATTTT	.	TRBV11-2	many	TRBJ1-5
CASSPALGSYNEQFF	TGTGCCAGCAGCCCCGCTTTGGGATCCTACAATGAGCAGTTCTTC	.	TRBV7-3	.	TRBJ2-1
CASRNGTETLAKNIQYF	TGTGCAAGTCGAAACGGGACGGAGACACTAGCCAAAAACATTCAGTACTTC	.	TRBV12-2	few	TRBJ2-4
CASSREERDTQYF	TGTGCCAGCAGTCGGGAAGAAAGGGATACGCAGTATTTT	.	TRBV6-4	.	TRBJ2-3
CASSSGTGFGQPQHF	TGTGCCAGCAGTTCCGGGACAGGGTTTGGGCAGCCCCAGCATTTT	TRBD1	TRBV6-6	.	TRBJ1-5
CASSQGQRPYEQYF	TGCGCCAGCAGCCAGGGACAGAGGCCCTACGAGCAGTACTTC	TRBD1	TRBV5-1	once	TRBJ2-7
CASSLSTGGNSAGELFF	TGTGCCAGCAGCTTGAGCACAGGGGGTAATTCCGCCGGGGAGCTGTTTTTT	TRBD1	TRBV5-6	.	TRBJ2-2
CAWSLSGTGANVLTF	TGTGCCTGGAGTCTGTCCGGGACTGGGGCCAACGTCCTGACTTTC	.	TRBV30	.	TRBJ2-6
CASSLYGGRPREAFF	TGTGCCAGCAGCTTATACGGTGGCAGACCCCGGGAAGCTTTCTTT	.	TRBV7-2	.	TRBJ1-1
CASSLVLGGVPDEQFF	TGCGCCAGCAGCTTGGTCCTCGGGGGAGTTCCGGATGAGCAGTTCTTC	.	TRBV5-1	.	TRBJ2-1
CASRSPGQPSDTQYF	TGTGCCAGTAGGAGCCCAGGACAGCCCTCCGATACGCAGTATTTT	.	TRBV19	.	TRBJ2-3
CASDFNYGYTF	TGTGCCAGTGACTTCAACTATGGCTACACCTTC	.	TRBV6-1	few	TRBJ1-2
CASSPRTGWTFF	TGTGCCAGCAGCCCCAGGACCGGTTGGACTTTCTTT	.	TRBV6-1	.	TRBJ1-1
CASSEISRYGYTF	TGTGCCAGCAGTGAAATATCCCGCTATGGCTACACCTTC	.	TRBV6-1	.	TRBJ1-2
CASSPNPDLYEQYF	TGTGCCAGCAGCCCCAACCCTGATCTTTACGAGCAGTACTTC	.	TRBV7-2	once	TRBJ2-7
CASSFPGLAAYNEQFF	TGTGCCAGCAGCTTCCCGGGACTAGCGGCCTACAATGAGCAGTTCTTC	TRBD2	TRBV5-6	.	TRBJ2-1